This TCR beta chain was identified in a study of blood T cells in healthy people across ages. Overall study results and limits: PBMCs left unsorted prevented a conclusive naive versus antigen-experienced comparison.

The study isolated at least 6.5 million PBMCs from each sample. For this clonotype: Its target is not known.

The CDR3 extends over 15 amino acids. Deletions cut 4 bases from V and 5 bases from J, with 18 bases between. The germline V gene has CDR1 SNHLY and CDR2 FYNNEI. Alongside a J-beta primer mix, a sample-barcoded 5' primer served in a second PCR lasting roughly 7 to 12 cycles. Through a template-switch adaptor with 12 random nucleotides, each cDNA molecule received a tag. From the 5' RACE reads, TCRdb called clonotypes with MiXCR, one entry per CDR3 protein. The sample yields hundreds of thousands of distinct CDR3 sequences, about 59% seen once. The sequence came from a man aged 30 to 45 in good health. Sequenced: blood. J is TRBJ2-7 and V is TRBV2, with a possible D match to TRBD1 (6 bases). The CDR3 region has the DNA TGTGCCAGCAGTGTCCAGGGGCAGAGAGGCAACGAGCAGTACTTC. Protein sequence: CASSVQGQRGNEQYF.